This TCR beta chain was captured in a study of shared clonotypes between healthy human individuals. As concerns this clone: A junction end diverges from the germline sequence, so it may reflect a read error.

The germline V gene encodes CDR1 MDHEN and CDR2 SYDVKM. The CDR3 extends over 11 amino acids. The study separated CD4+ cells into CD45RA+ naive and CD45RA-negative memory subsets. The assay was immunoSEQ multiplex PCR, and TCRdb's table has in-frame clones only and misses some. The sample consists of about 230,000 clones, about 69% of them appearing once. The chain is built from TRBV28 and TRBJ2-6, with 8 bases that match TRBD1. Sequencing was carried out using memory CD4+ T cells sorted from blood. Subset given: CD45RA-negative fraction. This sequence originates from a man aged 25 to 40 in good health. CDR3: CASSGQGFKNF. In nucleotides, the CDR3 is TGTGCCAGCAGCGGACAGGGCTTTAAGAATTTC.